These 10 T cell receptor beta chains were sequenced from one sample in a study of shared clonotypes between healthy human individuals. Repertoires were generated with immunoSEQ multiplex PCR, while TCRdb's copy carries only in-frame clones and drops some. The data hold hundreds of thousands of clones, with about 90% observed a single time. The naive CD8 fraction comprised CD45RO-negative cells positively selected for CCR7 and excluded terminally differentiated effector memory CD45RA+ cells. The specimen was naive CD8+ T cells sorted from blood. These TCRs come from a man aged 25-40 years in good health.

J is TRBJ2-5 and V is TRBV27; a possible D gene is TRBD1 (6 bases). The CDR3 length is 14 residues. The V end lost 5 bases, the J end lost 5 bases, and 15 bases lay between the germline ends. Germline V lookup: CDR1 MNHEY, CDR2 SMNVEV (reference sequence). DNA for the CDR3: TGTGCCAGCAGTCTAACGACAGGTGGGGAGACCCAGTACTTC. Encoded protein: CASSLTTGGETQYF.

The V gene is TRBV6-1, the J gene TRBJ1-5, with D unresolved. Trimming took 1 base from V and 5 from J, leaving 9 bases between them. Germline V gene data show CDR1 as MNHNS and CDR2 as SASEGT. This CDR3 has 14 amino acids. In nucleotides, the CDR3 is TGTGCCAGCAGTGAAGTGGGTTTCGATCAGCCCCAGCATTTT. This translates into CASSEVGFDQPQHF.

Written as DNA, the CDR3 is TGTGCCAGCAAAAACCAGACATTCTCCCGAGACTACACCTTC. Amino acid sequence: CASKNQTFSRDYTF. The chain couples TRBV27 to TRBJ1-2; D gene ambiguous. Trimming removed 7 bases at V and 10 bases at J, with 22 bases between. Germline CDR1 reads MNHEY; CDR2 reads SMNVEV (reference sequence). CDR3 length: 14 residues.

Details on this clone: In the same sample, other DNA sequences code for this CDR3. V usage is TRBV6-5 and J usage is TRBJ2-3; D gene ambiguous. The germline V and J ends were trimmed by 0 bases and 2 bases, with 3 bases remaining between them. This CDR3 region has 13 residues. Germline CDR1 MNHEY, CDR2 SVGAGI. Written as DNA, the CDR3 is TGTGCCAGCAGTTACTCAAACACAGATACGCAGTATTTT. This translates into CASSYSNTDTQYF.

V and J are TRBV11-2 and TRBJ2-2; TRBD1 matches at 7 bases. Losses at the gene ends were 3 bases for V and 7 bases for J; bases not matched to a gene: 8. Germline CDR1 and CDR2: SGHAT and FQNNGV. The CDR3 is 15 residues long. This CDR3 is CASSFTGEYGGELFF. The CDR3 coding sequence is TGTGCCAGCAGCTTTACAGGGGAGTACGGCGGGGAGCTGTTTTTT. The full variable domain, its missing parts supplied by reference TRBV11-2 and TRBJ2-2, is EAGVAQSPRYKIIEKRQSVAFWCNPISGHATLYWYQQILGQGPKLLIQFQNNGVVDDSQLPKDRFSAERLKGVDSTLKIQPAKLEDSAVYLCASSFTGEYGGELFFGEGSRLTVL.

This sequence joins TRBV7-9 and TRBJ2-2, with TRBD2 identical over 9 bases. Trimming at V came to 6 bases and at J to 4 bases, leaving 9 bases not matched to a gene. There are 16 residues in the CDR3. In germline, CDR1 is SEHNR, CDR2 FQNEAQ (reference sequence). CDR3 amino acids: CASRSLAGDFTGELFF. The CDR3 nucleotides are TGTGCCAGCAGATCACTAGCGGGCGACTTCACCGGGGAGCTGTTTTTT.

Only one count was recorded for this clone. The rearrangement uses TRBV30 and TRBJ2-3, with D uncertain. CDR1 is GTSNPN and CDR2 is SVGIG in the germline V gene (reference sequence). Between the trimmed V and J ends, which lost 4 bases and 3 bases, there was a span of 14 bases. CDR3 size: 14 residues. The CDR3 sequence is CAWTSAPPTDTQYF. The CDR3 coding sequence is TGTGCCTGGACCTCAGCACCGCCTACAGATACGCAGTATTTT.

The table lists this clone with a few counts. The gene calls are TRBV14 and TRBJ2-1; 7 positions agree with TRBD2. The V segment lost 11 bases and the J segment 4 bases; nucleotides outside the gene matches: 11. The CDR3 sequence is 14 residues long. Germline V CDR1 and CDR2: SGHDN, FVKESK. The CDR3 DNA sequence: TGTGCCTCGGGAGCGGGGTTTAAATACAATGAGCAGTTCTTC. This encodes CASGAGFKYNEQFF.

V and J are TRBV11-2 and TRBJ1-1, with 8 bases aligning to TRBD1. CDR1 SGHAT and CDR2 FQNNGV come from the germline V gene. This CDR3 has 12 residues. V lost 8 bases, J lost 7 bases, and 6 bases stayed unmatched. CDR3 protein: CASDRGRSEAFF. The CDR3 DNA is TGTGCCAGCGACAGGGGACGGAGTGAAGCTTTCTTT.

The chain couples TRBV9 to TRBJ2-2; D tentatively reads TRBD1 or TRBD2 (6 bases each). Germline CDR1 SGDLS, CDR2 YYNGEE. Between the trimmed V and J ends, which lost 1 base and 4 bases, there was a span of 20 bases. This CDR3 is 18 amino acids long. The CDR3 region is CASSVKGGLSGATGELFF. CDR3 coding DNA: TGTGCCAGCAGCGTAAAAGGGGGGTTAAGCGGAGCCACCGGGGAGCTGTTTTTT.